A selection of T cell receptor beta chains follows, all from one sample in a study of identical twins. In TCRdb, the 5' RACE reads were re-called with MiXCR into one record per CDR3 protein. The sample carries 640,000 or so distinct CDR3 sequences, 6.1% recorded once. The source material was naive T cells sorted from blood. The receptor set was obtained from a young man in good health. Each CDR3 is given with its conserved first and last residue. A D gene is named only where the DNA matches it firmly. Size is stated for part of the rows, as once, few or many counts, or as a class when the clone is expanded.

.,TRBV5-1,many,TRBJ2-1,CASSLVGKPSDSLYNEQFF,TGCGCCAGCAGCTTGGTTGGTAAACCTAGCGATTCACTCTACAATGAGCAGTTCTTC
.,TRBV2,.,TRBJ2-5,CASVRVETQYF,TGTGCCAGCGTGAGGGTGGAGACCCAGTACTTC
.,TRBV6-1,few,TRBJ1-5,CASSEWGDRGNQPQHF,TGTGCCAGCAGTGAATGGGGCGACAGAGGTAATCAGCCCCAGCATTTT
.,TRBV21-1,many,TRBJ1-1,CASSRGLRGSGTEAFF,TGTGCCAGCAGCAGGGGGCTACGGGGGAGTGGGACTGAAGCTTTCTTT
.,TRBV29-1,.,TRBJ2-1,CSVEAVFF,TGCAGCGTTGAAGCGGTGTTCTTC
.,TRBV5-1,many,TRBJ2-7,CASSLRTVTYISYEQYF,TGCGCCAGCAGCTTAAGGACGGTAACATATATTTCCTACGAGCAGTACTTC
.,TRBV11-1,many,TRBJ2-4,CASSLDRIQYF,TGTGCCAGCAGCTTAGACCGGATTCAGTACTTC
.,TRBV27,many,TRBJ2-3,CASSLVGWTDTQYF,TGTGCCAGCAGTTTAGTCGGGTGGACAGATACGCAGTATTTT
TRBD2,TRBV11-1,many,TRBJ2-3,CASSSISGLAGEADTQYF,TGTGCCAGCAGCTCGATATCGGGACTAGCGGGAGAAGCAGATACGCAGTATTTT
TRBD1,TRBV7-6,.,TRBJ1-2,CASSPRNRGPNYGYTF,TGTGCCAGCAGCCCCCGAAACAGGGGGCCTAACTATGGCTACACCTTC
TRBD1,TRBV29-1,many,TRBJ2-2,CSVLTGEVTGELFF,TGCAGCGTTTTGACAGGGGAAGTCACCGGGGAGCTGTTTTTT
.,TRBV5-1,many,TRBJ2-1,CASSPGGSSYNEQFF,TGTGCCAGCAGCCCGGGTGGGAGCTCCTACAATGAGCAGTTCTTC
.,TRBV5-1,.,TRBJ2-5,CASSWGRGLGETQYF,TGCGCCAGCAGCTGGGGCCGGGGTCTGGGGGAGACCCAGTACTTC
.,TRBV15,many,TRBJ1-3,CATSSGPGNTIYF,TGTGCCACCAGTTCGGGGCCTGGAAACACCATATATTTT
.,TRBV7-2,many,TRBJ1-1,CASSLPSVGKNTEAFF,TGTGCCAGCAGCCTCCCCTCGGTAGGGAAAAACACTGAAGCTTTCTTT
.,TRBV19,few,TRBJ1-6,CASTHPGPVSPLHF,TGTGCCAGTACTCACCCGGGGCCGGTTTCACCCCTCCACTTT
TRBD2,TRBV12-3/TRBV12-4,many,TRBJ2-3,CASRPGGAGASNTQYF,TGTGCCAGCAGGCCCGGGGGGGCGGGAGCATCTAATACGCAGTATTTT
TRBD1,TRBV2,few,TRBJ1-1,CASREGGNTEAFF,TGTGCCAGCAGAGAAGGGGGCAACACTGAAGCTTTCTTT
.,TRBV27,many,TRBJ2-7,CASSLGVPGLGVGSYEQYF,TGTGCCAGCAGTTTAGGGGTCCCGGGATTAGGGGTCGGGTCCTACGAGCAGTACTTC
TRBD2,TRBV7-2,.,TRBJ2-1,CASSLPHLAGLYNEQFF,TGTGCCAGCAGCTTACCCCATCTAGCGGGACTCTACAATGAGCAGTTCTTC
TRBD1,TRBV20-1,many,TRBJ1-3,CSARGAGPSGNTIYF,TGCAGTGCCAGGGGGGCGGGACCCTCTGGAAACACCATATATTTT
.,TRBV7-9,.,TRBJ1-2,CASSLDGGAYGYTF,TGTGCCAGCAGCTTAGATGGAGGGGCCTATGGCTACACCTTC
.,TRBV29-1,many,TRBJ2-5,CSVEGGTTIQGAQYF,TGCAGCGTTGAGGGGGGCACGACAATCCAGGGGGCCCAGTACTTC
TRBD2,TRBV5-4,few,TRBJ2-1,CASSLGTSGRLYEQFF,TGTGCCAGCAGCTTGGGGACTAGCGGGAGGCTGTATGAGCAGTTCTTC
.,TRBV15,few,TRBJ2-5,CATSSPVGLETQYF,TGTGCCACCAGCAGCCCAGTGGGTCTGGAGACCCAGTACTTC
.,TRBV5-1,many,TRBJ2-7,CASSTETAYEQYF,TGCGCCAGCAGCACAGAAACCGCCTACGAGCAGTACTTC
TRBD2,TRBV24-1,.,TRBJ2-1,CATSAREGPPEYNEQFF,TGTGCCACCAGTGCCCGGGAGGGGCCCCCCGAGTACAATGAGCAGTTCTTC
.,TRBV7-9,few,TRBJ2-7,CASTITDEQYF,TGTGCCAGCACCATCACGGACGAGCAGTACTTC
TRBD2,TRBV20-1,few,TRBJ2-7,CSARLASGRVEQYF,TGCAGTGCTAGGCTTGCTAGCGGGAGAGTCGAGCAGTACTTC
.,TRBV15,many,TRBJ2-3,CATSRDHRRGVDTQYF,TGTGCCACCAGCAGAGATCATCGCAGAGGGGTCGATACGCAGTATTTT
TRBD1,TRBV12-3/TRBV12-4,many,TRBJ2-1,CASRTGEFDEQFF,TGTGCGTCCCGGACAGGGGAATTCGATGAGCAGTTCTTC
TRBD1,TRBV5-1,.,TRBJ2-3,CASSFALQGADTQYF,TGCGCCAGCAGCTTTGCATTACAGGGGGCAGATACGCAGTATTTT
.,TRBV3-1,.,TRBJ2-2,CASSLPKPRNTGELFF,TGTGCCAGCAGCCTCCCAAAGCCTCGGAACACCGGGGAGCTGTTTTTT
.,TRBV12-3/TRBV12-4,many,TRBJ1-5,CASSLRGGNQPQHF,TGTGCCAGCAGTTTGCGAGGGGGGAATCAGCCCCAGCATTTT
.,TRBV7-9,.,TRBJ2-1,CASTLTEQFF,TGTGCCAGCACCTTGACAGAGCAGTTCTTC
.,TRBV6-1,many,TRBJ1-5,CASSGRQNNQPQHF,TGTGCCAGCAGTGGCAGACAGAACAATCAGCCCCAGCATTTT
.,TRBV6-6,many,TRBJ1-2,CASSYSDGGYTF,TGTGCCAGCAGTTACTCTGACGGGGGCTACACCTTC
TRBD2,TRBV12-3/TRBV12-4,many,TRBJ2-1,CASSFGTSGRGPYNEQFF,TGTGCCAGCAGTTTCGGGACTAGCGGGAGGGGCCCCTACAATGAGCAGTTCTTC
.,TRBV24-1,many,TRBJ2-7,CATESSHYEQYF,TGTGCCACCGAATCCAGCCACTACGAGCAGTACTTC
.,TRBV14,few,TRBJ2-1,CASSHTTVEQFF,TGTGCCAGCAGCCATACTACAGTTGAGCAGTTCTTC
.,TRBV11-2,.,TRBJ2-1,CASSLDWWSRLNNEQFF,TGTGCCAGCAGCTTAGATTGGTGGTCTAGGCTGAACAATGAGCAGTTCTTC